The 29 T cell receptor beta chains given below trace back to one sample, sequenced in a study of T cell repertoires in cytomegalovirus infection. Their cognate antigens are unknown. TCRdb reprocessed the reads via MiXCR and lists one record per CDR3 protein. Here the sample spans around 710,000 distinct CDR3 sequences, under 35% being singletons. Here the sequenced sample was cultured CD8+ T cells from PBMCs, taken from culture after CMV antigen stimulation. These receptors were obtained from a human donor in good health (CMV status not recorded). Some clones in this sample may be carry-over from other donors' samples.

CDR3 amino acids: CASRNKGTGELFF. Written as DNA, the CDR3 is TGTGCCAGTAGGAATAAGGGGACCGGGGAGCTGTTTTTT. V usage is TRBV19 and J usage is TRBJ2-2, with D perhaps matching TRBD1 (5 bases). The CDR3 loop spans 13 amino acids. V dropped 6 bases and J dropped 5 bases, with 10 bases sitting between them. Germline V CDR1 and CDR2: LNHDA, SQIVND (reference sequence).

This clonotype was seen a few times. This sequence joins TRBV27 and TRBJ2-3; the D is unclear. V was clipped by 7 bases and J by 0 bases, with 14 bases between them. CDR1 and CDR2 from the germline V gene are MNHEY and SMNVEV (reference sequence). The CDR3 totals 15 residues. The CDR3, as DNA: TGTGCCAGCAATGAGAACTTCCCTAGCACAGATACGCAGTATTTT. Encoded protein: CASNENFPSTDTQYF.

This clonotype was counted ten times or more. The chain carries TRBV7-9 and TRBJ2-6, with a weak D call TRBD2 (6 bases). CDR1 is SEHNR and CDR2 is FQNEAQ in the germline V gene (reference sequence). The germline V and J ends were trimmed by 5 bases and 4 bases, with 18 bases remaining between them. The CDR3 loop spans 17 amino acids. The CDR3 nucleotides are TGTGCCAGCAGCCGCGGGACGCTGGTCTTGGGGGCCAACGTCCTGACTTTC. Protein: CASSRGTLVLGANVLTF.

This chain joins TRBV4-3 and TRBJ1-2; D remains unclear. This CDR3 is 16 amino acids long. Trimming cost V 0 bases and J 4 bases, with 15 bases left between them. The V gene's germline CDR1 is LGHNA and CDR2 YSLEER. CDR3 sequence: CASSQDYGRRTYGYTF. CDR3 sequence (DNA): TGCGCCAGCAGCCAAGATTACGGCAGGCGGACCTATGGCTACACCTTC.

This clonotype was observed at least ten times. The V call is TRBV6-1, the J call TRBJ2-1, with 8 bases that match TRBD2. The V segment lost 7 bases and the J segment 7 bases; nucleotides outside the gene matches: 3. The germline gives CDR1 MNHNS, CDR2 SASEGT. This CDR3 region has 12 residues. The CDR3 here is CASKRGINEQFF. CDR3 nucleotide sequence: TGTGCCAGCAAGCGGGGGATAAATGAGCAGTTCTTC.

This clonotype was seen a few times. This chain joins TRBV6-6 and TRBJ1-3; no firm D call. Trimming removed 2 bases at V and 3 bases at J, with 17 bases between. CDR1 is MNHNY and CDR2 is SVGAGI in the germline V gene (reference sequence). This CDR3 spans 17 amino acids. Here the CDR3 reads CASSYLAPDTYGNTIYF. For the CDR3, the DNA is TGTGCCAGCAGTTACCTAGCCCCCGATACCTATGGAAACACCATATATTTT.

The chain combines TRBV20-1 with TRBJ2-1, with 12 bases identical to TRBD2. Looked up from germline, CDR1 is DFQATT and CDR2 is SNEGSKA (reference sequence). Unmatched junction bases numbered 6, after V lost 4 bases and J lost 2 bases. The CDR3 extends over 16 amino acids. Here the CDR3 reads CSAIRTSGAPYNEQFF. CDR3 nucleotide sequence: TGCAGTGCTATCAGGACTAGCGGGGCCCCCTACAATGAGCAGTTCTTC.

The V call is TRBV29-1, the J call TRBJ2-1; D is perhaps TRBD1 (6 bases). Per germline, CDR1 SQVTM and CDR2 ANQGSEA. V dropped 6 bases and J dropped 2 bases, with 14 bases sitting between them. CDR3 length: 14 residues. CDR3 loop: CSVVFGGPYNEQFF. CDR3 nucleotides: TGCAGCGTCGTGTTTGGGGGCCCCTACAATGAGCAGTTCTTC.

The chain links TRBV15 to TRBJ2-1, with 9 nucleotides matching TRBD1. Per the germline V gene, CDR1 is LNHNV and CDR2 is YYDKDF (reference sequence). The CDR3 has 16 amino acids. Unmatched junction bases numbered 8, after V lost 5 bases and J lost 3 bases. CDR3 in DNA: TGTGCCACCAGCCGCAACCGGGACAGGGACTACAATGAGCAGTTCTTC. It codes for CATSRNRDRDYNEQFF. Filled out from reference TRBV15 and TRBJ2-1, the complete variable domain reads DAMVIQNPRYQVTQFGKPVTLSCSQTLNHNVMYWYQQKSSQAPKLLFHYYDKDFNNEADTPDNFQSRRPNTSFCFLDIRSPGLGDTAMYLCATSRNRDRDYNEQFFGPGTRLTVL.

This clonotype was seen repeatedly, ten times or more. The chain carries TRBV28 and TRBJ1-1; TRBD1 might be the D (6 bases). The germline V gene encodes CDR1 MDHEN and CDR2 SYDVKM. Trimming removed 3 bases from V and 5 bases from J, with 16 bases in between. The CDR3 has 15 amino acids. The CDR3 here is CASSFFLGARTEAFF. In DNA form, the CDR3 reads TGTGCCAGCAGTTTCTTTTTGGGGGCGCGGACTGAAGCTTTCTTT.

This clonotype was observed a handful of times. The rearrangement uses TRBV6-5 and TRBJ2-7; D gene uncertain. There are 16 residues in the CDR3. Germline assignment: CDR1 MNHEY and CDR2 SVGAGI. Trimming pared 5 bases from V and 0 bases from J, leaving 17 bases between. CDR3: CASSPTKIGSSYEQYF. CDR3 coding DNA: TGTGCCAGCAGTCCTACTAAGATCGGCAGCTCCTACGAGCAGTACTTC.

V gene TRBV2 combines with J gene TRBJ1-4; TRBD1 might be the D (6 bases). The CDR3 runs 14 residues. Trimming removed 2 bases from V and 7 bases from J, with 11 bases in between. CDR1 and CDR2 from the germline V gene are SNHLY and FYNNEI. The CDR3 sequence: CASSETWTAEKLFF. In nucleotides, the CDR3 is TGTGCCAGCAGTGAAACATGGACAGCTGAAAAACTGTTTTTT.

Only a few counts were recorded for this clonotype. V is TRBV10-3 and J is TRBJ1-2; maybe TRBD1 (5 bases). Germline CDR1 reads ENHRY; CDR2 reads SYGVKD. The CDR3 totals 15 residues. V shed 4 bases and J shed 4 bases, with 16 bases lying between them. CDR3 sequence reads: CAISVRQGNSYGYTF. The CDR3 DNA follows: TGTGCCATCAGTGTGAGGCAGGGCAACTCCTATGGCTACACCTTC.

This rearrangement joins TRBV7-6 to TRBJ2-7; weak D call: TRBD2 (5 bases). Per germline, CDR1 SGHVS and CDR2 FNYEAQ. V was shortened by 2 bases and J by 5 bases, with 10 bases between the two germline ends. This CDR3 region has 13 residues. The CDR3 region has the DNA TGTGCCAGCAGCTTATACCGGGGAGACGAGCAGTACGTC. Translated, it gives CASSLYRGDEQYV.

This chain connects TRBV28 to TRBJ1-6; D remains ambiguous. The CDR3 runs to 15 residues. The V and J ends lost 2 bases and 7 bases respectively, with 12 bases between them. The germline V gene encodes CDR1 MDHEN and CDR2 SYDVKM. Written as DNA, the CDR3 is TGTGCCAGCAGTTTAGATCTGGGTGGGAATTCACCCCTCCACTTT. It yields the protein CASSLDLGGNSPLHF. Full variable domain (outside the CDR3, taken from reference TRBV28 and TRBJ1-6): DVKVTQSSRYLVKRTGEKVFLECVQDMDHENMFWYRQDPGLGLRLIYFSYDVKMKEKGDIPEGYSVSREKKERFSLILESASTNQTSMYLCASSLDLGGNSPLHFGNGTRLTVT.

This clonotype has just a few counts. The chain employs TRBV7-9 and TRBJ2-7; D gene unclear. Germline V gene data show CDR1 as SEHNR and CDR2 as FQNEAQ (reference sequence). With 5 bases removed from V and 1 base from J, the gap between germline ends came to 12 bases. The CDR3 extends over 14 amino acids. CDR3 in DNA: TGTGCCAGCAGCCGCCCTAGGAGTTCCTACGAGCAGTACTTC. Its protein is CASSRPRSSYEQYF.

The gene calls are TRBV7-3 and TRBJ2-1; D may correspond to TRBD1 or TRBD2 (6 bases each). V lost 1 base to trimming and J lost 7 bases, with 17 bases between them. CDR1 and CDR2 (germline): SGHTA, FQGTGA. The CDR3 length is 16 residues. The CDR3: CASSLIRGAKYNEQFF. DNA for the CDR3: TGTGCCAGCAGCTTAATTAGGGGGGCCAAGTATAATGAGCAGTTCTTC.

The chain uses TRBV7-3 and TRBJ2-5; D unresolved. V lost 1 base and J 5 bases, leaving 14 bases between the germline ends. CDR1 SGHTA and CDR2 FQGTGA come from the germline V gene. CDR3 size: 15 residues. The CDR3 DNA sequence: TGTGCCAGCAGCTTAAGCGTGGGCGTGGGGGAGACCCAGTACTTC. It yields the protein CASSLSVGVGETQYF.

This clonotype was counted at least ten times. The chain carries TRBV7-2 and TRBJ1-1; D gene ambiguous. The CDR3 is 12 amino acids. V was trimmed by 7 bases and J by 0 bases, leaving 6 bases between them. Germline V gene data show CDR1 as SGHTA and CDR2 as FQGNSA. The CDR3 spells CASTLLNTEAFF. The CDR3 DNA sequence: TGTGCCAGCACCCTCTTGAACACTGAAGCTTTCTTT.

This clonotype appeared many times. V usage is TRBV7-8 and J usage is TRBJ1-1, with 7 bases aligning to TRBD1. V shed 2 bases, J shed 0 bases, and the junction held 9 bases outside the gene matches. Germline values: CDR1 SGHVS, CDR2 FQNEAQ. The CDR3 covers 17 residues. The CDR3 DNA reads TGTGCCAGCAGCTTACTTCGTACCGGGACAGTGAACACTGAAGCTTTCTTT. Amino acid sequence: CASSLLRTGTVNTEAFF. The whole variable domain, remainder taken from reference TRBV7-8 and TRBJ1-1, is GAGVSQSPRYKVAKRGQDVALRCDPISGHVSLFWYQQALGQGPEFLTYFQNEAQLDKSGLPSDRFFAERPEGSVSTLKIQRTQQEDSAVYLCASSLLRTGTVNTEAFFGQGTRLTVV.

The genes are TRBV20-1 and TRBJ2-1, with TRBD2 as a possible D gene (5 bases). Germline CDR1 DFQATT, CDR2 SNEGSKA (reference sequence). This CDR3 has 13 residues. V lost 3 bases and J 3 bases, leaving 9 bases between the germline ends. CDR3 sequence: CSARSGDYNEQFF. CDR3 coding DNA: TGCAGTGCTAGGAGCGGAGACTACAATGAGCAGTTCTTC.

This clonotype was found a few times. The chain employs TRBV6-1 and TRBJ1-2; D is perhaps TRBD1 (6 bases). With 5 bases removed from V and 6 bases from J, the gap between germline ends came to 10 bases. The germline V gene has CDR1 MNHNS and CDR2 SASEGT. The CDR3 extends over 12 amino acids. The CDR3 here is CASSRAGDGYTF. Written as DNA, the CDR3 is TGTGCCAGCAGTCGGGCAGGGGATGGCTACACCTTC.

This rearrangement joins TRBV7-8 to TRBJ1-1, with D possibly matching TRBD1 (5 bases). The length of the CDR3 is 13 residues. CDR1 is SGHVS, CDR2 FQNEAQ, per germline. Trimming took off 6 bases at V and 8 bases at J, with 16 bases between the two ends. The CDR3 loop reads CASSYAGPPEAFF. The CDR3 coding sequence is TGTGCCAGCAGTTATGCGGGGCCGCCGGAAGCTTTCTTT.

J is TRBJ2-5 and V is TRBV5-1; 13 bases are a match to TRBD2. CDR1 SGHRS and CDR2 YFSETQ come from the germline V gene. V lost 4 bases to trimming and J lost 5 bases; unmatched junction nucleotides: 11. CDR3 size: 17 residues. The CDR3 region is CASSPLTSGGSGETQYF. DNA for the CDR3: TGCGCCAGCAGCCCCTTGACTAGCGGGGGGAGCGGCGAGACCCAGTACTTC.

The CDR3 sequence is CASSLSQEGPGKLFF. Written as DNA, the CDR3 is TGTGCCAGCAGCTTATCCCAGGAAGGGCCCGGAAAACTGTTTTTT. The J gene is TRBJ1-4, the V gene TRBV7-9; D not resolved. Trimming pared 2 bases from V and 10 bases from J, leaving 17 bases between. Germline CDR1 is SEHNR and CDR2 is FQNEAQ (reference sequence). There are 15 residues in the CDR3.

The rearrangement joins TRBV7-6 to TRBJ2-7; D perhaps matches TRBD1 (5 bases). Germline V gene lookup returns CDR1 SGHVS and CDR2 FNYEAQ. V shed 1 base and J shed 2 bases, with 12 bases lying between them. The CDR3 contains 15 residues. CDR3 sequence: CASSLVTDQAYEQYF. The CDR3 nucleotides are TGTGCCAGCAGCTTAGTGACAGACCAGGCCTACGAGCAGTACTTC.

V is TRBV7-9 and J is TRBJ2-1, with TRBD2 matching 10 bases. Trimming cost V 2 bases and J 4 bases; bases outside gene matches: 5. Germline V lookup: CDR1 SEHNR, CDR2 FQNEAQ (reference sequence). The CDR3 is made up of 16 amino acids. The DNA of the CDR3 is TGTGCCAGCAGCTTACGTCGAGCGGGGGGGTACAATGAGCAGTTCTTC. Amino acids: CASSLRRAGGYNEQFF. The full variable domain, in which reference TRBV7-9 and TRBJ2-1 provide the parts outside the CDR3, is DTGVSQNPRHKITKRGQNVTFRCDPISEHNRLYWYRQTLGQGPEFLTYFQNEAQLEKSRLLSDRFSAERPKGSFSTLEIQRTEQGDSAMYLCASSLRRAGGYNEQFFGPGTRLTVL.

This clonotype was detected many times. CDR3 bases: TGTGCTAGTGGTTTCTCAAAGGACGGTGACACCGGGGAGCTGTTTTTT. This sequence encodes CASGFSKDGDTGELFF. The rearrangement links TRBV12-5 to TRBJ2-2; no definite D call. From germline, CDR1 is LGHNT and CDR2 FRNRAP. This CDR3 has 16 residues. V lost 3 bases to trimming and J lost 3 bases, with 14 bases between them.

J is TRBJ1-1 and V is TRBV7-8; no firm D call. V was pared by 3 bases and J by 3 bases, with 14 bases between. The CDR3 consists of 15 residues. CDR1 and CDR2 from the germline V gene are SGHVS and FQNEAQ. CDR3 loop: CASSFFLGLDTEAFF. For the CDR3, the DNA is TGTGCCAGCAGCTTTTTTCTGGGGTTGGACACTGAAGCTTTCTTT.